Sequencing of this T cell receptor (beta chain) was carried out in a study of T cells in Graves' hyperthyroidism and ophthalmopathy. General study results and limits: Before onset, ophthalmopathy was predicted by the model a median roughly 6.8 months earlier. Stable hyperthyroidism was separated from ophthalmopathy by a model based on 13 V-J features. In blood, most of the thyroid clonotypes expanded above 0.001 were also present.

From RNA transcripts, TCR beta CDR3 regions were amplified. TCR CDR3 regions were first amplified by RT-PCR with HTBI primers. TCRdb fed the multiplex PCR reads into MiXCR, producing one record per CDR3 protein. The table records some 620,000 distinct CDR3 sequences, about 16% of them present only once. Aged 18 to 65, the patients had hyperthyroidism that was newly diagnosed and had lasted under 2 months. Germline V CDR1 and CDR2: SQVTM, ANQGSEA. The CDR3 contains 14 residues. V dropped 4 bases and J dropped 0; count of bases not matched to a gene: 4. As concerns this clonotype: Its antigen is unidentified.

Sequenced sample: blood. The origin of this receptor is a young woman with Graves' hyperthyroidism. The chain employs TRBV29-1 and TRBJ2-3; 7 bases fit TRBD2. CDR3 in amino acids: CSVGAGASTDTQYF. CDR3 DNA sequence: TGCAGCGTTGGGGCGGGAGCTAGCACAGATACGCAGTATTTT.